The 18 T cell receptor beta chains given below trace back to one sample, sequenced in a study of blood T cells in healthy people across ages. The authors ran a second PCR of about 6 to 12 cycles using a sample-barcoded 5' primer and a J-beta primer mix. Using its own MiXCR run on the 5' RACE reads, TCRdb lists one record per CDR3 protein. Among 750,000 to 1,000,000 distinct CDR3 sequences, under 35% were seen once, and the ten largest hold roughly 10%. These data also featured in a second study, about T cells of mothers and their children.

Sequenced: blood. These receptors all come from a woman aged 40 to 55 in good health.

This clonotype was observed a handful of times. The chain recombines TRBV10-2 with TRBJ1-1, with D possibly being TRBD1 (6 bases). V gave up 2 bases and J gave up 5 bases, with 6 bases separating them. CDR1 and CDR2 (germline): WSHSY, SAAADI. There are 12 residues in the CDR3. The CDR3 protein is CASSERGTEAFF. The CDR3 coding sequence is TGCGCCAGCAGTGAGAGGGGGACTGAAGCTTTCTTT.

The gene calls are TRBV12-3 or TRBV12-4 and TRBJ2-4, with no clear D. Trimming pared 3 bases from V and 1 base from J, leaving 13 bases between. This CDR3 spans 16 amino acids. CDR3 DNA: TGTGCCAGCAGTTTCAGACTCTTCGAGGCCAAAAACATTCAGTACTTC. Residues: CASSFRLFEAKNIQYF.

V usage is TRBV24-1 and J usage is TRBJ2-3; D is undetermined. Germline loops: CDR1 KGHDR, CDR2 SFDVKD. There are 17 residues in the CDR3. The ends were cut back, 4 bases at V and 2 bases at J, with 18 bases in the middle. The CDR3 DNA reads as TGTGCCACCAGTGACCACGGACGCAACCGGCTCACAGATACGCAGTATTTT. Its translation: CATSDHGRNRLTDTQYF.

The rearrangement joins TRBV30 to TRBJ1-5; TRBD1 is a possible D gene (5 bases). The CDR3 totals 15 residues. With 2 bases removed from V and 1 base from J, the gap between germline ends came to 12 bases. Germline lookup yields CDR1 GTSNPN and CDR2 SVGIG (reference sequence). The CDR3 DNA reads as TGTGCCTGGAGTACAATACAGGCGAGCAATCAGCCCCAGCATTTT. Residues: CAWSTIQASNQPQHF.

The chain has TRBV5-1 and TRBJ2-1; 8 bases are shared with TRBD2. Germline-derived CDR1 and CDR2 are SGHRS and YFSETQ. CDR3 length: 15 amino acids. V shed 0 bases and J 6 bases; nucleotides not matched to a gene: 5. The CDR3 DNA reads as TGCGCCAGCAGCTTGGATAGCGGGGCCTCCAATGAGCAGTTCTTC. This sequence encodes CASSLDSGASNEQFF.

This clonotype was recorded at least ten times. One base away lies a much larger clone, so this may be a sequencing read error. The J gene is TRBJ1-4, the V gene TRBV15; D possibly corresponds to TRBD1 (5 bases). Looked up from germline, CDR1 is LNHNV and CDR2 is YYDKDF (reference sequence). This CDR3 has 15 amino acids. CDR3: CATSGRARANEKRFF. The CDR3 DNA is TGTGCCACCAGCGGCAGGGCGCGGGCTAATGAAAAACGGTTTTTT.

This clonotype occurred once. The DNA for the CDR3 is TGTGCCAGTAGTATAGATGAAGGAAGCAATCAGCCCCAGCATTTT. It yields the protein CASSIDEGSNQPQHF. This chain joins TRBV19 and TRBJ1-5; D gene ambiguous. CDR1 and CDR2 (germline): LNHDA, SQIVND (reference sequence). V shed 0 bases and J shed 1 base, with 7 bases lying between them. This CDR3 spans 15 amino acids.

Remarks on this clonotype: At one boundary the junction diverges from the germline segment, which might be a read error. The DNA for the CDR3 is TGTGCCTGCAGCCAAGGGGGTAGGGAAACACATGGCTACACCTTC. Residues: CACSQGGRETHGYTF. The rearrangement uses TRBV3-1 and TRBJ1-2, with D perhaps TRBD1 (6 bases). This CDR3 has 15 residues. CDR1 is LGHDT, CDR2 YNNKEL, per germline (reference sequence).

The table lists this clonotype with a few counts. The chain has TRBV7-2 and TRBJ2-3; TRBD1 might be the D (5 bases). The ends were cut back, 0 bases at V and 0 bases at J, with 10 bases in the middle. This CDR3 contains 16 residues. The germline V gene encodes CDR1 SGHTA and CDR2 FQGNSA. CDR3 coding DNA: TGTGCCAGCAGCTTAGCGGGGCGACGTAGCACAGATACGCAGTATTTT. Translation gives CASSLAGRRSTDTQYF.

A few counts support this clonotype. V and J are TRBV7-3 and TRBJ2-7; 9 positions match TRBD2. The J segment lost 7 bases and the V segment lost 5 bases, leaving 6 bases of the junction unmatched. Germline assignment: CDR1 SGHTA and CDR2 FQGTGA. This CDR3 is 13 amino acids long. The CDR3 loop reads CASSAQTSGEQYF. CDR3 nucleotides: TGTGCCAGCAGCGCTCAGACTAGCGGAGAGCAGTACTTC.

This rearrangement joins TRBV6-6 to TRBJ2-7; D gene ambiguous. V was clipped by 4 bases and J by 6 bases, with 16 bases between them. Germline loops: CDR1 MNHNY, CDR2 SVGAGI (reference sequence). The CDR3 is made up of 14 amino acids. The CDR3, as DNA: TGTGCCAGCAGTTCCATCCTCGGGCCCGTCGAGCAGTACTTC. Protein: CASSSILGPVEQYF.

The chain recombines TRBV3-1 with TRBJ2-7; 9 nucleotides line up with TRBD2. With V trimmed by 0 bases and J by 6 bases, 12 bases remained unmatched. The CDR3 is made up of 17 amino acids. Germline values: CDR1 LGHDT, CDR2 YNNKEL (reference sequence). The CDR3 protein is CASSQDLLGTSFSEQYF. The CDR3 DNA follows: TGTGCCAGCAGCCAAGATTTATTAGGGACTAGCTTTTCCGAGCAGTACTTC.

The J gene is TRBJ2-1, the V gene TRBV27, with TRBD2 matching 10 bases. The CDR3 consists of 13 residues. Trimming took 10 bases from V and 7 from J; bases not matched to a gene: 7. From germline, CDR1 is MNHEY and CDR2 SMNVEV (reference sequence). The CDR3 reads CAISSGGLNEQFF. The CDR3 DNA reads TGTGCCATCTCTAGCGGGGGATTAAATGAGCAGTTCTTC.

Only a few counts were recorded for this clonotype. The junction does not match germline at one end; this may be a read error. The chain joins TRBV4-2 to TRBJ2-6; D call uncertain. CDR1 and CDR2 (germline): LGHNA, YNFKEQ. The CDR3 sequence is 16 residues long. CDR3 DNA: TGTGTCAGCAGCCAAGATCGAGGCTCTGGGGCCAACGTCCTGACTTTC. It codes for CVSSQDRGSGANVLTF.

This clonotype was counted between two and nine times. The chain is built from TRBV4-3 and TRBJ1-6; 7 nucleotides line up with TRBD1. Per germline, CDR1 LGHNA and CDR2 YSLEER. J gave up 0 bases and V 0 bases, and 8 bases lay outside the gene matches. The length of the CDR3 is 19 residues. The CDR3 nucleotides are TGCGCCAGCAGCCAAGATAGGGGGACAGCAAGCTCCTATAATTCACCCCTCCACTTT. It translates to CASSQDRGTASSYNSPLHF.

This clonotype was seen more than once but under ten times. The chain is built from TRBV5-6 and TRBJ2-7; no clear D gene. CDR3 length equals 15 residues. The germline V gene encodes CDR1 SGHDT and CDR2 YYEEEE. The ends were cut back, 0 bases at V and 1 base at J, with 11 bases in the middle. The CDR3 here is CASSLARRISYEQYF. For the CDR3, the DNA is TGTGCCAGCAGCTTGGCGAGGCGGATTTCCTACGAGCAGTACTTC.

The rearrangement joins TRBV6-2 or TRBV6-3 to TRBJ2-1; the D call may be TRBD1 or TRBD2 (5 bases each). Germline CDR1 is MNHEY and CDR2 is SVGEGT. The CDR3 runs to 14 residues. Trimming removed 4 bases at V and 5 bases at J, with 12 bases between. CDR3: CASSSRGTNNEQFF. The CDR3 DNA reads as TGTGCCAGCAGTTCGCGTGGGACCAACAATGAGCAGTTCTTC.

This clonotype has at least ten counts. J is TRBJ1-6 and V is TRBV10-3; weak D call: TRBD1 (5 bases). Trimming shortened V by 6 bases and J by 7 bases, and 19 bases separated the two germline ends. This CDR3 has 16 residues. Germline V CDR1 and CDR2: ENHRY, SYGVKD. CDR3 in amino acids: CAIRRGDPLSNSPLHF. DNA of the CDR3: TGTGCCATCAGGAGAGGGGATCCTCTTTCCAATTCACCCCTCCACTTT.